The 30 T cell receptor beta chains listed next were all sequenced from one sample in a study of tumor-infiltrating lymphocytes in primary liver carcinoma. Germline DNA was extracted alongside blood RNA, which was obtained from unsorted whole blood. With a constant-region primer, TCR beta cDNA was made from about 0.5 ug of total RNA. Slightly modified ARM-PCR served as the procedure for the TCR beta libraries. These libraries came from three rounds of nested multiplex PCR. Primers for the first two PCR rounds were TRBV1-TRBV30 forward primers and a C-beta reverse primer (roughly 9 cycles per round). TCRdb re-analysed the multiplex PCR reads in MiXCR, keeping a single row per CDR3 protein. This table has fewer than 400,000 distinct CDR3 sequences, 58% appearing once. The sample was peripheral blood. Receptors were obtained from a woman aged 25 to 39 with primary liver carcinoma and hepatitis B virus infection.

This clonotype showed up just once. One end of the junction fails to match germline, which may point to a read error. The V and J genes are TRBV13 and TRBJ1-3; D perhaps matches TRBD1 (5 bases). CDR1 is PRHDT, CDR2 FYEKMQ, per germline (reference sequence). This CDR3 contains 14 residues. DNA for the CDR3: TGTGCCAGCAGCAGGGGTGGTCGAGGAAACAACATATATTTT. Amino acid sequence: CASSRGGRGNNIYF.

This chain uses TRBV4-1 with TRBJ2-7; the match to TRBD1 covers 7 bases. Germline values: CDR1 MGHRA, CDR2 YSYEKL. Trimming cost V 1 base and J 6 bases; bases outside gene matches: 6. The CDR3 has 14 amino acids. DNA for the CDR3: TGCGCCAGCAGCCAAGGACAGGGCCGGTTCGAGCAGTACTTC. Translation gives CASSQGQGRFEQYF.

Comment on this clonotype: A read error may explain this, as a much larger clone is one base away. The CDR3 loop reads CASCYSDRGLREQFF. CDR3 DNA sequence: TGTGCCAGCTGTTACAGTGACAGGGGGTTGCGTGAGCAGTTCTTC. This sequence joins TRBV6-2 or TRBV6-3 and TRBJ2-1; TRBD1 aligns across 9 bases. The CDR3 is made up of 15 amino acids. Looked up from germline, CDR1 is MNHEY and CDR2 is SVGEGT.

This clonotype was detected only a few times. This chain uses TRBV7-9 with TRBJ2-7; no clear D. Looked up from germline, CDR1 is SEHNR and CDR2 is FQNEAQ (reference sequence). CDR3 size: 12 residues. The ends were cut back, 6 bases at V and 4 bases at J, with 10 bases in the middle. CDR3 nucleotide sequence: TGTGCCAGCAGACAGCTTGGTTACGAGCAGTACTTC. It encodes CASRQLGYEQYF.

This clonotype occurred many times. The CDR3 sequence is CASSLRPTNEKLFF. The CDR3 DNA reads as TGTGCCAGCAGCTTACGCCCAACTAATGAAAAACTGTTTTTT. J is TRBJ1-4 and V is TRBV12-3 or TRBV12-4; unclear D gene. Trimming removed 6 bases at V and 0 bases at J, with 8 bases between. The CDR3 loop spans 14 amino acids.

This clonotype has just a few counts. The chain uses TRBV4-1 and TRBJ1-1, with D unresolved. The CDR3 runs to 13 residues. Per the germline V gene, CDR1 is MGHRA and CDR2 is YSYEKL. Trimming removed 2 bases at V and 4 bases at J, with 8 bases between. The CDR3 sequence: CASSQWGATEAFF. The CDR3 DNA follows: TGCGCCAGCAGCCAATGGGGTGCCACTGAAGCTTTCTTT.

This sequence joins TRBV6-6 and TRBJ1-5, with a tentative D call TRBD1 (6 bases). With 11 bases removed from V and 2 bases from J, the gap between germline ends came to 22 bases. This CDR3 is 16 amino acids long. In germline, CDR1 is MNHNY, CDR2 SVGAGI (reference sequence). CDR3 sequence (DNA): TGTGCCTGTAGTTACCCGGGGGGCGGAGGCAATCAGCCCCAGCATTTT. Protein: CACSYPGGGGNQPQHF.

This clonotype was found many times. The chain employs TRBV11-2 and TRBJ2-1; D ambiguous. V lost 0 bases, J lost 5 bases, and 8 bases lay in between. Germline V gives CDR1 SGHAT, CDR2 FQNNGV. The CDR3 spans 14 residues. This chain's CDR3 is CASSLEWSNNEQFF. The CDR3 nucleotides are TGTGCCAGCAGCTTAGAGTGGTCGAACAATGAGCAGTTCTTC. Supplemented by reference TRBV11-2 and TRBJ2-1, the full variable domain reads EAGVAQSPRYKIIEKRQSVAFWCNPISGHATLYWYQQILGQGPKLLIQFQNNGVVDDSQLPKDRFSAERLKGVDSTLKIQPAKLEDSAVYLCASSLEWSNNEQFFGPGTRLTVL.

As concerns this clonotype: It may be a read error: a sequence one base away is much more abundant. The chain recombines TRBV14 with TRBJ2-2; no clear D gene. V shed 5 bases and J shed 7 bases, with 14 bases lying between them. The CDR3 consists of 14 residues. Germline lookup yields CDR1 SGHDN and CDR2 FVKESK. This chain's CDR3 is CASSCTTSLGELFF. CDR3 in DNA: TGTGCCAGCAGCTGTACGACTTCGCTCGGGGAGCTGTTTTTT.

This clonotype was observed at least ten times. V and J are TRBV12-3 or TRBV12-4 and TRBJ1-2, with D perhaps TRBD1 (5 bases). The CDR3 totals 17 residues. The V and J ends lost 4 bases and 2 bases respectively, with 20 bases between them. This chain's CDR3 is CASSSWRMTATNYGYTF. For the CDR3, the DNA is TGTGCCAGCAGTTCTTGGCGGATGACAGCCACCAACTATGGCTACACCTTC.

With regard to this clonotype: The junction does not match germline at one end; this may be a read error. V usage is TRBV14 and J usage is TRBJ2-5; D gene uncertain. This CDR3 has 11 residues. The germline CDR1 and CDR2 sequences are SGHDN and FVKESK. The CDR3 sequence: CASSQEETQCF. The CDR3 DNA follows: TGTGCCAGCAGCCAAGAAGAGACCCAGTGCTTC.

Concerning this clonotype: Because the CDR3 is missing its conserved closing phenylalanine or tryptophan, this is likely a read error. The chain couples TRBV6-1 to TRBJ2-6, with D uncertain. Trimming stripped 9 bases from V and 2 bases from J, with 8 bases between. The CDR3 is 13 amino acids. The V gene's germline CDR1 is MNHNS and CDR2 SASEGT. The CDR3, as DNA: TGTGCCAGTCGTTGGGCTGGGGCCAACGTCCTGACTTCC. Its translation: CASRWAGANVLTS.

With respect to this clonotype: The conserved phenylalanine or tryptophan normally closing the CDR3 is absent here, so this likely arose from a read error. The CDR3 bases are TGTGCCAGCAGCTCCCGCCCCGAAGGTGAGCAGTACCTC. Its protein product is CASSSRPEGEQYL. The V and J genes are TRBV11-2 and TRBJ2-7; no firm D call. V was pared by 4 bases and J by 7 bases, with 14 bases between. Germline V gives CDR1 SGHAT, CDR2 FQNNGV. This CDR3 has 13 residues.

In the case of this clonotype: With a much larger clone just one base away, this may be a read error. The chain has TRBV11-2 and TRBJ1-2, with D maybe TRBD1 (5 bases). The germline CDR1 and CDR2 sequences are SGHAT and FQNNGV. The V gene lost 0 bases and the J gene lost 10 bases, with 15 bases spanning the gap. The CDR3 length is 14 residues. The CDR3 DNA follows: TGTGCCAGCAGCTTAGAGCGTCAGGGTCATGACTACACCTTC. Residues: CASSLERQGHDYTF.

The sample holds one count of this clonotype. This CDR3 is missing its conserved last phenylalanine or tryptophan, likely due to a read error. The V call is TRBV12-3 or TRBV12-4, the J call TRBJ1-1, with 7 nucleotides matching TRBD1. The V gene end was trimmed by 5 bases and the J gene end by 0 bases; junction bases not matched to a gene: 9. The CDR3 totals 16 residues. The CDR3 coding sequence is TGTGCCAGCAGTCCTCCCGGGACAGCCATGAACACTGAAGCTTTCCTT. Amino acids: CASSPPGTAMNTEAFL.

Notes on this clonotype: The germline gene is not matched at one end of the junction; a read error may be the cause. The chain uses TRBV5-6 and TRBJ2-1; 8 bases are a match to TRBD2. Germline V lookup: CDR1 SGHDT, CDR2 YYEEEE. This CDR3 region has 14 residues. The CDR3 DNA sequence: TGTGTCAGCAGCTCTGGACTAGCTAGGGATGAGCAGTTCTTC. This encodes CVSSSGLARDEQFF.

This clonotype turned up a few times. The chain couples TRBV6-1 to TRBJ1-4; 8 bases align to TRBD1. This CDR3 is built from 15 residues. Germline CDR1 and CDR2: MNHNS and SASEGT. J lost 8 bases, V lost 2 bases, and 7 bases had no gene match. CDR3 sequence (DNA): TGTGCCAGCAGTGAAAGCGGACAGGGACGGGAAAAACTGTTTTTT. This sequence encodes CASSESGQGREKLFF.

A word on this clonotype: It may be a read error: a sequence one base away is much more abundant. CDR3 sequence (DNA): TGCGCCAGCAGCCGTTACCGTGGGGGAGAGGGCACAGATACGCAGTATTTT. This sequence encodes CASSRYRGGEGTDTQYF. The chain couples TRBV4-3 to TRBJ2-3; TRBD1 or TRBD2 may be the D gene (5 bases each). Trimming stripped 4 bases from V and 1 base from J, with 18 bases between. CDR1 is LGHNA, CDR2 YSLEER, per germline. The CDR3 has 17 amino acids.

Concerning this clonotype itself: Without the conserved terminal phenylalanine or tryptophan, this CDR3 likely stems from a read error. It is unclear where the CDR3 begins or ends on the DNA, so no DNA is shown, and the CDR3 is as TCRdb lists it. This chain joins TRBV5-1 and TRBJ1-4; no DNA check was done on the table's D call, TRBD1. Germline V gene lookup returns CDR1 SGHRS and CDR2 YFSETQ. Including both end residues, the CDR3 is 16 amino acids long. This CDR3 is CASSSRQGATNEKLFS.

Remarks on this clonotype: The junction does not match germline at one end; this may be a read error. In DNA, the CDR3 is TGTGTCAGCAGACAGGGCAGTGCTAGCACAGATACGCAGTATTTT. Protein product: CVSRQGSASTDTQYF. The rearrangement links TRBV11-3 to TRBJ2-3; TRBD1 agrees at 7 bases. CDR1 and CDR2 from the germline V gene are SGHNT and YENEEA. The length of the CDR3 is 15 residues.

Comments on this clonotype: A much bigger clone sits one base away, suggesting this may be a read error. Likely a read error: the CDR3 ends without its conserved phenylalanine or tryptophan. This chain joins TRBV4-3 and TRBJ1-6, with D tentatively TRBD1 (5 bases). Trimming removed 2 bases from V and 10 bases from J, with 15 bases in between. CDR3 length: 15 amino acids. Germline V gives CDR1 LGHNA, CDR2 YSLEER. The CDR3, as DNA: TGCGCCAGCAGCCAATTATACAGGTCGGAATCACCCCTCCACTTG. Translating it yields CASSQLYRSESPLHL.

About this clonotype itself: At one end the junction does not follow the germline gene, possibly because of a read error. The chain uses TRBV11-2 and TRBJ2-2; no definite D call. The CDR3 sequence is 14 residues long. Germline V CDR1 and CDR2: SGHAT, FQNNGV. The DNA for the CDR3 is TGTGCGAGCAGCTTAGGTCTAGTCACCGGGGAGCTGTTTTTT. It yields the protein CASSLGLVTGELFF.

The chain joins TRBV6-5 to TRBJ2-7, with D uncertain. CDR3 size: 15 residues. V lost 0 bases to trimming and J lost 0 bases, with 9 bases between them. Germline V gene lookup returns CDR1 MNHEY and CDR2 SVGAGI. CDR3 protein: CASSYSVYGSYEQYF. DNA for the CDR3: TGTGCCAGCAGTTACTCGGTCTATGGCTCCTACGAGCAGTACTTC.

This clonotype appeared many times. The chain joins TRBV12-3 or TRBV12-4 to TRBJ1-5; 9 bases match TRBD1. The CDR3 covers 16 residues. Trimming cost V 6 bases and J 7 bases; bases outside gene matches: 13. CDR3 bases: TGTGCCAGCAGCCCGGACAGGGGACCTTCGGGGCAGCCCCAGCATTTT. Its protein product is CASSPDRGPSGQPQHF.

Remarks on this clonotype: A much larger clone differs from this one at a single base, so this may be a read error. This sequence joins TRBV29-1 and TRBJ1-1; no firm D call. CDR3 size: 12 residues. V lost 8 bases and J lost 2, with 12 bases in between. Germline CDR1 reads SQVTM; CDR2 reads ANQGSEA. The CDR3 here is CSYLGDNTEAFF. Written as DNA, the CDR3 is TGCAGCTATCTTGGGGATAACACTGAAGCTTTCTTT.

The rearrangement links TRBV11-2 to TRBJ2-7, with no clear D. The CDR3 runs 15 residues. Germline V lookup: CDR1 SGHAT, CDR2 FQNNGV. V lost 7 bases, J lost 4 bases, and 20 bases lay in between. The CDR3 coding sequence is TGTGCCAGCACCCACTGGGTACAAGGTCGTTACGAGCAGTACTTC. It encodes CASTHWVQGRYEQYF.

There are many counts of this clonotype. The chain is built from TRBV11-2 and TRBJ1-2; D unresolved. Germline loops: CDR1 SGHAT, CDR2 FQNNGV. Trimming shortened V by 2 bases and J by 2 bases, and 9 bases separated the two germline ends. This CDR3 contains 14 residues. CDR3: CASSLILGNYGYTF. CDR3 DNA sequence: TGTGCCAGCAGCTTAATCCTGGGAAACTATGGCTACACCTTC.

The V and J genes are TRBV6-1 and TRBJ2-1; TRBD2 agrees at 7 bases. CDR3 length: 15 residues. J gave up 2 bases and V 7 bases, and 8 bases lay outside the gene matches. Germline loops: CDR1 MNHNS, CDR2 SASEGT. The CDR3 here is CASTLGGGAYNEQFF. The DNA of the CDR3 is TGTGCCAGCACCCTAGGCGGGGGAGCCTACAATGAGCAGTTCTTC.

CDR3 sequence: CASREGGATSYNEQYF. The CDR3 DNA sequence: TGTGCCAGCAGGGAGGGAGGGGCAACCTCATACAATGAGCAGTACTTC. The rearrangement joins TRBV11-2 to TRBJ2-1; TRBD2 agrees at 7 bases. The DNA end is more similar to TRBJ2-7, so the J call may be wrong. Per the germline V gene, CDR1 is SGHAT and CDR2 is FQNNGV. The CDR3 is made up of 16 amino acids.

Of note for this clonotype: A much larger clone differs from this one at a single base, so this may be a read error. CDR3 sequence reads: CASSQDGPLILYGYTF. CDR3 DNA sequence: TGCGCCAGCAGCCAAGATGGCCCGCTAATTCTCTATGGCTACACCTTC. J is TRBJ1-2 and V is TRBV4-1; D unresolved. CDR3 size: 16 residues. CDR1 and CDR2 (germline): MGHRA, YSYEKL. With 0 bases removed from V and 4 bases from J, the gap between germline ends came to 15 bases.